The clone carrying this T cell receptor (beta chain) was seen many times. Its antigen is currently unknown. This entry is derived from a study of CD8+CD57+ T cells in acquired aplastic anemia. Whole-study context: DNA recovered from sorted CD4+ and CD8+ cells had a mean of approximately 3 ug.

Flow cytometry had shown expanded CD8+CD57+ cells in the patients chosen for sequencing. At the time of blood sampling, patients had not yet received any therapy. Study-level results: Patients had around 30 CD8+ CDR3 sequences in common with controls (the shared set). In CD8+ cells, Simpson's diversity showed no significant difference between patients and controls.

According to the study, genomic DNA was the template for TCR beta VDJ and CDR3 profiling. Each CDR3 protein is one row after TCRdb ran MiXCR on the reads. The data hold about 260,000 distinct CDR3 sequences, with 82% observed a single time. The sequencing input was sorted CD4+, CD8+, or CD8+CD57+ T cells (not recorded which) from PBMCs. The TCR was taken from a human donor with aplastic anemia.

CDR3 region: CASSSLGLQETQYF. The CDR3, as DNA: TGTGCCAGCAGCTCCCTGGGACTCCAAGAGACCCAGTACTTC. J is TRBJ2-5 and V is TRBV7-9, with D possibly matching TRBD2 (6 bases). The germline CDR1 and CDR2 sequences are SEHNR and FQNEAQ (reference sequence). The germline V and J ends were trimmed by 4 bases and 1 base, with 10 bases remaining between them. The CDR3 is 14 residues long.